The source of this T cell receptor (beta chain) is a study of T cells after posttransplantation cyclophosphamide. Overall study findings and caveats: Recipient CMV seropositivity and CMV reactivation strongly tracked TRB clonality. Blood and skin or GI T cell repertoires showed limited TRB overlap. Later post-transplant blood repertoires were often dominated by donor CD8+ memory clones.

Cyclophosphamide on days +3 and +4 followed busulfan-fludarabine conditioning and a marrow graft. From germline, CDR1 is LNHNV and CDR2 YYDKDF (reference sequence). There are 12 residues in the CDR3. Trimming pared 1 base from V and 6 bases from J, leaving 4 bases between. Notes on this clone: Its antigen is undetermined.

Using immunoSEQ multiplex PCR, the repertoire was profiled, and TCRdb retains in-frame clones only, with some absent. This table has roughly 7,600 clones, roughly four fifths appearing once. The source of this sequence is a female patient in her 40s who received an allogeneic stem cell transplant from a related donor, was CMV-positive, and had no GVHD. A subset of T cells may come from the graft donor. Sequencing was performed on CD4+ T cells sorted from blood, taken around 1,200 days after allogeneic stem cell transplant with posttransplant cyclophosphamide. The chain links TRBV15 to TRBJ1-5; unclear D gene. This CDR3 is CATSRGGQPQHF. In nucleotides, the CDR3 is TGTGCCACCAGCAGAGGAGGTCAGCCCCAGCATTTT.